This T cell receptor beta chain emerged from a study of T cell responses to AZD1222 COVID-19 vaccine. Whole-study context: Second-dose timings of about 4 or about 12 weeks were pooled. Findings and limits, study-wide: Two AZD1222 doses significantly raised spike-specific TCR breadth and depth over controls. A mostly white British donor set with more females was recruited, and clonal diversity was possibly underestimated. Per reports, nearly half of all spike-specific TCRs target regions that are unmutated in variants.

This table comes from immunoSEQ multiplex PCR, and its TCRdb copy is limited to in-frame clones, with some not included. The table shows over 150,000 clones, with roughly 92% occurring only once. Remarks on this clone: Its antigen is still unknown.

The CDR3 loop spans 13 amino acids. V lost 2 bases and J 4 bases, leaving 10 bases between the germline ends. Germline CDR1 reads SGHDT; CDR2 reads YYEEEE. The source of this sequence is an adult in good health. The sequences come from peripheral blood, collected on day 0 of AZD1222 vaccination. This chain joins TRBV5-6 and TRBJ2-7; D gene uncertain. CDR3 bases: TGTGCCAGCAGCTTAAAAGGGCCTTACGAGCAGTACTTC. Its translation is CASSLKGPYEQYF.